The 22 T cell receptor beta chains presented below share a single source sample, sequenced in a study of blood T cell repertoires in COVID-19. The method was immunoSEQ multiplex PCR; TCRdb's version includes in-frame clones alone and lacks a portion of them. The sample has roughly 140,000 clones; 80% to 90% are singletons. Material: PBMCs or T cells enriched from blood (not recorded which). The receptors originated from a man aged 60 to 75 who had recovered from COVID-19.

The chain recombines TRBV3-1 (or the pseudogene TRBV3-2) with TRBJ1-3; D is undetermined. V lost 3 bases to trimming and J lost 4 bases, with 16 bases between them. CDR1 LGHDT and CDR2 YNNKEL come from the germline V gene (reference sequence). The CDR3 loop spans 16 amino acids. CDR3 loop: CASSHHRGEGGNTIYF. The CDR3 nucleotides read TGTGCCAGCAGCCATCATCGGGGAGAAGGGGGAAACACCATATATTTT.

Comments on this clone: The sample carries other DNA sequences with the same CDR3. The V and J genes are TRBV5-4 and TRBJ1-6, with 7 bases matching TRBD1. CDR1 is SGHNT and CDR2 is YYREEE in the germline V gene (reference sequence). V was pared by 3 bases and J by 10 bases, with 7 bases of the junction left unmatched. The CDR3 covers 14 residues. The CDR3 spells CASSYDRVGSPLHF. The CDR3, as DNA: TGTGCCAGCAGCTATGACAGGGTAGGATCACCCCTCCACTTT.

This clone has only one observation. CDR3 protein: CASSLKAPSTDTQYF. CDR3 nucleotides: TGTGCCAGCAGCTTAAAAGCACCTAGCACAGATACGCAGTATTTT. This chain uses TRBV7-3 with TRBJ2-3; no definite D call. Per the germline V gene, CDR1 is SGHTA and CDR2 is FQGTGA. This CDR3 is 15 amino acids long. The V end lost 1 base, the J end lost 0 bases, and 8 bases lay between the germline ends. Looking up the rest from reference TRBV7-3 and TRBJ2-3 gives the full variable domain: GAGVSQTPSNKVTEKGKYVELRCDPISGHTALYWYRQSLGQGPEFLIYFQGTGAADDSGLPNDRFFAVRPEGSVSTLKIQRTERGDSAVYLCASSLKAPSTDTQYFGPGTRLTVL.

For the CDR3, the DNA is TGTGCCAGCAGACCTCAGGGAGGGGGAGAAAAACTGTTTTTT. Protein product: CASRPQGGGEKLFF. The chain carries TRBV11-3 and TRBJ1-4; D possibly corresponds to TRBD1 (6 bases). V was cut by 6 bases and J by 8 bases, with 16 bases left in between. CDR1 SGHNT and CDR2 YENEEA come from the germline V gene. CDR3 length equals 14 residues.

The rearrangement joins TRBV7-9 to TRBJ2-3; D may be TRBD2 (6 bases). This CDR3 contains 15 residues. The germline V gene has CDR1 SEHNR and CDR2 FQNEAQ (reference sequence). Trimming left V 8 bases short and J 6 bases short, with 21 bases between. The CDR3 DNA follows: TGTGCCAGCTGCGTCTTGTCGGGAGTGGGGGATACGCAGTATTTT. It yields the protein CASCVLSGVGDTQYF.

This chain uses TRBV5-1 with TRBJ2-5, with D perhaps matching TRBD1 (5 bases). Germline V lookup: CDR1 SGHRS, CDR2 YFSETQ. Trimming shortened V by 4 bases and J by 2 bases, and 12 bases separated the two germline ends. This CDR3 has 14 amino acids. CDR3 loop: CASSPKTGQETQYF. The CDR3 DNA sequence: TGCGCCAGCAGCCCAAAAACAGGTCAAGAGACCCAGTACTTC.

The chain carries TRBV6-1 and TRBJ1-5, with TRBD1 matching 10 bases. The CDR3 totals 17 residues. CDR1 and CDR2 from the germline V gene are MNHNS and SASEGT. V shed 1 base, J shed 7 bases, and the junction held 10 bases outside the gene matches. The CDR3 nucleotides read TGTGCCAGCAGTGAAGGGGGGACAGGGGCGTTTTGGCAGCCCCAGCATTTT. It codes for CASSEGGTGAFWQPQHF.

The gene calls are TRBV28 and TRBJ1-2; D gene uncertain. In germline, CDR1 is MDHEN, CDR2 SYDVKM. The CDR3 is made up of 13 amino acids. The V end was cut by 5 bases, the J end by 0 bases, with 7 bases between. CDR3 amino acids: CASSESTNYGYTF. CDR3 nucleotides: TGTGCCAGCAGTGAGTCAACTAACTATGGCTACACCTTC.

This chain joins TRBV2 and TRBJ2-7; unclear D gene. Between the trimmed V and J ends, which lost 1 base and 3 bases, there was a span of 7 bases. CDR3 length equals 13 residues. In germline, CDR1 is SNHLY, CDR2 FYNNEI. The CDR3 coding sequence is TGTGCCAGCAGTGAAGGTAACTACTACGAGCAGTACTTC. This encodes CASSEGNYYEQYF. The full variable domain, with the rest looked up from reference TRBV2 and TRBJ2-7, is EPEVTQTPSHQVTQMGQEVILRCVPISNHLYFYWYRQILGQKVEFLVSFYNNEISEKSEIFDDQFSVERPDGSNFTLKIRSTKLEDSAMYFCASSEGNYYEQYFGPGTRLTVT.

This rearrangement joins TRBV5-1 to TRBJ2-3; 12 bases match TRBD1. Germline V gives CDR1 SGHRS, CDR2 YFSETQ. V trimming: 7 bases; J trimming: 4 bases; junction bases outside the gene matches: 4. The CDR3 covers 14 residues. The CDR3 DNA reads TGCGCCAGCTCGGGACAGGGGGCCGCAGATACGCAGTATTTT. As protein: CASSGQGAADTQYF. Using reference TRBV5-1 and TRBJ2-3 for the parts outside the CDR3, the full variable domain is KAGVTQTPRYLIKTRGQQVTLSCSPISGHRSVSWYQQTPGQGLQFLFEYFSETQRNKGNFPGRFSGRQFSNSRSEMNVSTLELGDSALYLCASSGQGAADTQYFGPGTRLTVL.

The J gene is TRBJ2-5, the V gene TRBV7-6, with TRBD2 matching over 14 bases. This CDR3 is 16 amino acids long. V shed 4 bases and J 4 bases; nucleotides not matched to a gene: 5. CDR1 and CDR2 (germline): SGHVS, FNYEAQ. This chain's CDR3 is CASSSQTSGRGETQYF. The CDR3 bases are TGTGCCAGCAGCTCCCAGACTAGCGGGAGGGGAGAGACCCAGTACTTC.

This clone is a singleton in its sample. CDR3 amino acids: CASSELAGPSYNEQFF. The CDR3 DNA follows: TGTGCCAGCAGCGAACTAGCGGGCCCGTCCTACAATGAGCAGTTCTTC. This chain links TRBV14 with TRBJ2-1; 9 nucleotides line up with TRBD2. J was trimmed by 1 base and V by 5 bases; bases with no gene match: 6. The germline V gene has CDR1 SGHDN and CDR2 FVKESK. This CDR3 region has 16 residues.

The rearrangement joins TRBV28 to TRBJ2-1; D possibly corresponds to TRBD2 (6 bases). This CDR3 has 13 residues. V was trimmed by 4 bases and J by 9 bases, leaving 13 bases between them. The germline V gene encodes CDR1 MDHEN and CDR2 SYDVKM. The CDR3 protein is CASSYGSGGEQFF. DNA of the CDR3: TGTGCCAGCAGTTACGGGAGTGGTGGTGAGCAGTTCTTC.

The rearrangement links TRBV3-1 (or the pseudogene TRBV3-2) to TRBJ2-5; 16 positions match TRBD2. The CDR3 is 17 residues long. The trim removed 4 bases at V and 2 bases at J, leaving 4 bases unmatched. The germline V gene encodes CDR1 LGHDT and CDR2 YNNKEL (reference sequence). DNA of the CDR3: TGTGCCAGCAGCCGACTGGGACTAGCGGGGGGGCAAGAGACCCAGTACTTC. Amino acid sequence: CASSRLGLAGGQETQYF.

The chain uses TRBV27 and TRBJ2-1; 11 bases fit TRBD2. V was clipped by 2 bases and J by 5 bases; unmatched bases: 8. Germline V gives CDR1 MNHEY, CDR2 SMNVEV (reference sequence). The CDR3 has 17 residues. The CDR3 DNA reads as TGTGCCAGCAGTTTAGTCCTAGCGGGAGGCCAAGACAATGAGCAGTTCTTC. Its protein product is CASSLVLAGGQDNEQFF.

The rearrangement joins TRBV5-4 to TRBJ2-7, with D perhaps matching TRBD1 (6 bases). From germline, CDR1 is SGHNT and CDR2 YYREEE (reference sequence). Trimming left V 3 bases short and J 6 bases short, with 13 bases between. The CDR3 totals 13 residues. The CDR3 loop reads CASSSRQEAEQYF. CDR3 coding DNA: TGTGCCAGCAGCTCTAGACAGGAAGCCGAGCAGTACTTC.

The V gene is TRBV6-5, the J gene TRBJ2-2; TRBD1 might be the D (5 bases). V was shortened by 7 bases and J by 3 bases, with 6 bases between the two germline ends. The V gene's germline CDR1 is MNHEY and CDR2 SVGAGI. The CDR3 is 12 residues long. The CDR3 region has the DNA TGTGCCAGCATAGGGGACACCGGGGAGCTGTTTTTT. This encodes CASIGDTGELFF.

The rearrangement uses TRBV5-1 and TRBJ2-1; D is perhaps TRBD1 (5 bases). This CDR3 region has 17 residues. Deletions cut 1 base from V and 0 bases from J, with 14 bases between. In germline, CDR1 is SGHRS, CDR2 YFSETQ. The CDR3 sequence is CASSLPGRVGSYNEQFF. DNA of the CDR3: TGCGCCAGCAGCTTGCCAGGCAGGGTCGGCTCCTACAATGAGCAGTTCTTC.

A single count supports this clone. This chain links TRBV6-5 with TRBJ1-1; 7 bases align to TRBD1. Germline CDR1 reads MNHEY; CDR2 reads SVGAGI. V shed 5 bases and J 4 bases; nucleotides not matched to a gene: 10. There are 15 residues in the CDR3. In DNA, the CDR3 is TGTGCCAGCAGTCCAAGGGACAGCAGAAGCACTGAAGCTTTCTTT. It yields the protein CASSPRDSRSTEAFF.

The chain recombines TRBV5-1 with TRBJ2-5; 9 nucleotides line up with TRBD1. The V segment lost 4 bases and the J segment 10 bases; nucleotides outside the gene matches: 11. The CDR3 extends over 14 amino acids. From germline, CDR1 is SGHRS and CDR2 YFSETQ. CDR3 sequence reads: CASSPGTGKEDQYF. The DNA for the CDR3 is TGCGCCAGCAGCCCTGGGACAGGGAAGGAGGACCAGTACTTC. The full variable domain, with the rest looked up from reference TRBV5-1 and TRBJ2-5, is KAGVTQTPRYLIKTRGQQVTLSCSPISGHRSVSWYQQTPGQGLQFLFEYFSETQRNKGNFPGRFSGRQFSNSRSEMNVSTLELGDSALYLCASSPGTGKEDQYFGPGTRLLVL.

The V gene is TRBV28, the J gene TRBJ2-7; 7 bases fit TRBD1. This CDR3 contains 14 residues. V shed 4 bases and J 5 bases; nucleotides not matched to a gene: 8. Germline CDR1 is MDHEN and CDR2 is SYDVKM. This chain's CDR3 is CASSSGQIENEQYF. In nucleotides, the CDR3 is TGTGCCAGCAGTTCGGGACAGATCGAAAACGAGCAGTACTTC. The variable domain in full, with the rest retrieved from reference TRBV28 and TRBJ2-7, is DVKVTQSSRYLVKRTGEKVFLECVQDMDHENMFWYRQDPGLGLRLIYFSYDVKMKEKGDIPEGYSVSREKKERFSLILESASTNQTSMYLCASSSGQIENEQYFGPGTRLTVT.

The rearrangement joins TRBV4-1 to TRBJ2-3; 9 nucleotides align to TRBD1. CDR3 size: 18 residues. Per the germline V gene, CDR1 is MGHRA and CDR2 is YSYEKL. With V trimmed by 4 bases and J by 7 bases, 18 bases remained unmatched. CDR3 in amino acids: CASSLLGTGTGMRHTQYF. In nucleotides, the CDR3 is TGCGCCAGCAGCCTTCTTGGAACCGGGACAGGGATGCGGCATACGCAGTATTTT.